This T cell receptor (beta chain) was sequenced in a study of spatial heterogeneity in lung cancer (dated by TCRdb to the late 2010s). At the level of the whole study: The donors were some 70 patients from the lung TRACERx cohort who had early-stage, untreated non-small cell lung cancer. TCR alpha and beta repertoires were quantitatively compared across multiple tumor regions, matched nontumor lung and blood in non-small cell lung cancer. In the raw uncorrected reads, each unique combination of TCR and UMI appeared more than ten times on average. TCR repertoire features were related to nonsynonymous mutation counts determined by whole-exome sequencing of tumor tissue. Both alpha and beta chains were TCR-sequenced in hundreds of tumor regions, about 69 matched nontumor lung samples and 55 to 60 PBMC samples obtained at surgery. Follow-up PBMC samples were sequenced whenever the samples were available, and the median time to follow-up was approximately 24 months after resection. Beta-chain transcripts were consistently detected in greater numbers than alpha-chain transcripts, which likely reflected higher beta-chain transcript abundance.

General findings and caveats noted by the study authors: Only about 15 patients were included in comparisons of baseline and follow-up blood repertoires. Ubiquitous expanded tumor TCRs showed up in blood more often at tumor resection than at routine follow-up. Confirming at a functional level the hypothesis that regional TCRs recognize regional mutations was considered to require additional single-cell paired TCR alpha and beta sequencing.

What this sample's time point label stands for: blood at routine non-recurrence follow-up after resection. For TCR sequencing, whole RNA was extracted from tumor and nontumor lung tissue, or from cryopreserved PBMC samples, and no cell sorting was done. A patient was chosen for TCR sequencing only when enough RNA was available from at least two tumor regions. Library preparation used 5' RACE. For sequencing, a NextSeq 500 was employed. In the TCR library protocol, a unique molecular identifier was attached to each TCR cDNA molecule so that PCR and sequencing errors could be corrected. Regarding the original processing steps: TCR identification, UMI-based error correction and CDR3 extraction were performed with Decombinator tools. Expanded TCRs were defined as those above a frequency of 2 per 1,000, corresponding to the top 1% of the tumor frequency distribution. Renyi diversity was calculated using the R vegan package after each repertoire was subsampled 100 times to 5,000 TCRs. CDR3 similarity networks were built from amino acid triplet string-kernel similarity, with CDR3s being connected when pairwise similarity was above 0.82. TCRdb itself trimmed the public reads at Q25 with fastp, ran MiXCR and retained productive beta chains. Each CDR3 protein appears once, grouped with its most common genes and DNA. The V and J calls and clone size come from TCRdb's table, not from the authors' own analysis. For this sample the table gives approximately 30,000 distinct CDR3 sequences, of which 8.5% to 12% were detected only once. 28% of the sample goes to the ten largest clones.

The CDR3 starts with the cysteine, ends with the phenylalanine, and has 14 residues. Just the 42-base CDR3 DNA is kept, in frame starting at base 1. Taken from the germline V gene, the CDR1 and CDR2 loops are SGHVS and FNYEAQ. V trim: 1 base; J trim: 5 bases; unmatched bases: 1. This clonotype has ten or more counts. There is no known antigen for this receptor. No base qualities exist here, and no much larger clone lies one base off it. Rearrangement joined TRBV7-6 to TRBJ2-1, with 8 bases in between that match TRBD1. The sequence derives from a female donor with early-stage non-small cell lung cancer. Specimen: PBMCs, collected at follow-up. The base sequence is TGTGCCAGCAGCTTAGGGGACAGGAACAATGAGCAGTTCTTC. This sequence encodes CASSLGDRNNEQFF.